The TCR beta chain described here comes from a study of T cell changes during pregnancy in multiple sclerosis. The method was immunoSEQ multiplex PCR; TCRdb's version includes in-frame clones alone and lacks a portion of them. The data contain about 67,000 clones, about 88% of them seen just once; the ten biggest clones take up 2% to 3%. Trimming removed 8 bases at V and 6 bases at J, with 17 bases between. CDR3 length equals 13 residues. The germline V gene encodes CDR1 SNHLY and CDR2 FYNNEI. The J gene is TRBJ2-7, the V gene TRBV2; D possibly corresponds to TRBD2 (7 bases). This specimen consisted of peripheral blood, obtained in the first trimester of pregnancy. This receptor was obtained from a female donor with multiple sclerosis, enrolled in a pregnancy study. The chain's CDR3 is CASLGGAILEQYF. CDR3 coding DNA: TGTGCCAGCTTAGGGGGGGCGATCCTCGAGCAGTACTTC.